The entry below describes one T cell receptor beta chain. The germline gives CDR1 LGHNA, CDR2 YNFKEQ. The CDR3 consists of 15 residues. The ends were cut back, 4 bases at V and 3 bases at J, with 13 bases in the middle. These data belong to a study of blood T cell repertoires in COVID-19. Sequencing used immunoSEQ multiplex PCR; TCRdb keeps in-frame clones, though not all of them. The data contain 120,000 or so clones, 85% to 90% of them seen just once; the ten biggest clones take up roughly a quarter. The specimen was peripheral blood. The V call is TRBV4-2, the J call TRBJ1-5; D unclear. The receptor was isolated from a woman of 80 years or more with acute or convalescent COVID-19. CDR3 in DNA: TGTGCCAGCAGCCCATCGGGAGTAACCAATCAGCCCCAGCATTTT. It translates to CASSPSGVTNQPQHF.